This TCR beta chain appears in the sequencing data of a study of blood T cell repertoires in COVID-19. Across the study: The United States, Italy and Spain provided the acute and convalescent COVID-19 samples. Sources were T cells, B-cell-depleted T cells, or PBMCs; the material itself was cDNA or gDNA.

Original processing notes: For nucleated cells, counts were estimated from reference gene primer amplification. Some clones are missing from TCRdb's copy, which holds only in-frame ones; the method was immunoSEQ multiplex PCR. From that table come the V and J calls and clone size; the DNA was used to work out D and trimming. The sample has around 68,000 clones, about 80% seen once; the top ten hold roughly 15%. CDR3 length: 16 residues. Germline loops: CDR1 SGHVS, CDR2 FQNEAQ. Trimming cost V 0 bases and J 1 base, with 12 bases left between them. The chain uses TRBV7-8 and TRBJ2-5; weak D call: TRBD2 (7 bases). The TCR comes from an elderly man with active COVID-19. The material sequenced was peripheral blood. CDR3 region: CASSLAIGGPQETQYF. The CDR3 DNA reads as TGTGCCAGCAGCTTAGCAATCGGGGGGCCCCAAGAGACCCAGTACTTC. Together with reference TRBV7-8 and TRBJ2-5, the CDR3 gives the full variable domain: GAGVSQSPRYKVAKRGQDVALRCDPISGHVSLFWYQQALGQGPEFLTYFQNEAQLDKSGLPSDRFFAERPEGSVSTLKIQRTQQEDSAVYLCASSLAIGGPQETQYFGPGTRLLVL.